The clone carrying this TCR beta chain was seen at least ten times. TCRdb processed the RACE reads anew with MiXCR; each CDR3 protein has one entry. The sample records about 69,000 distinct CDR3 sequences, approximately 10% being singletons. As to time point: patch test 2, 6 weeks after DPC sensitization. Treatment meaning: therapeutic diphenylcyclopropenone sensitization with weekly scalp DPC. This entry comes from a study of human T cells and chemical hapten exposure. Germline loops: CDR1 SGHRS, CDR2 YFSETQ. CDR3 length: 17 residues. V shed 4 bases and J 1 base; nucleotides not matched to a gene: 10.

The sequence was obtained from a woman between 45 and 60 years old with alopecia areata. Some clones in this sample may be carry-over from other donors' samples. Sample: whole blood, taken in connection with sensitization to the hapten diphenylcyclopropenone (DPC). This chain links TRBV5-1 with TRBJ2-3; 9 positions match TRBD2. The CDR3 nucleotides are TGCGCCAGCAGCGCCGTCTTTAGCGGGAGCCGCACAGATACGCAGTATTTT. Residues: CASSAVFSGSRTDTQYF. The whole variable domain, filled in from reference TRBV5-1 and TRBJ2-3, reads KAGVTQTPRYLIKTRGQQVTLSCSPISGHRSVSWYQQTPGQGLQFLFEYFSETQRNKGNFPGRFSGRQFSNSRSEMNVSTLELGDSALYLCASSAVFSGSRTDTQYFGPGTRLTVL.